This T cell receptor (beta chain) emerged from a study of blood T cell repertoires in COVID-19. The CDR3 has 17 amino acids. Original data processing: Amplification of reference gene primers provided the estimated nucleated cell counts. Assay used: immunoSEQ multiplex PCR; TCRdb lists only in-frame clones, some missing. That table furnishes V, J and clone size, whereas the DNA furnished D and trimming. The sample holds 180,000 or so clones, over 70% seen once. Each exposed participant met a COVID-19 case in the 2 weeks preceding study entry. The chain has TRBV12-2 and TRBJ2-1; the table's D gene call, TRBD2, was not cross checked with the DNA. TRBV12-2 is deemed a pseudogene. This TCR was sampled from a man between 60 and 70 years old who had been exposed to COVID-19. Sequenced sample: PBMCs or T cells enriched from blood (not recorded which). The CDR3 DNA reads TGTGCAAGTCGCTTAGAAACTAGCGGGAGCTCCTACAATGAGCAGTTCTTC. Translation: CASRLETSGSSYNEQFF.